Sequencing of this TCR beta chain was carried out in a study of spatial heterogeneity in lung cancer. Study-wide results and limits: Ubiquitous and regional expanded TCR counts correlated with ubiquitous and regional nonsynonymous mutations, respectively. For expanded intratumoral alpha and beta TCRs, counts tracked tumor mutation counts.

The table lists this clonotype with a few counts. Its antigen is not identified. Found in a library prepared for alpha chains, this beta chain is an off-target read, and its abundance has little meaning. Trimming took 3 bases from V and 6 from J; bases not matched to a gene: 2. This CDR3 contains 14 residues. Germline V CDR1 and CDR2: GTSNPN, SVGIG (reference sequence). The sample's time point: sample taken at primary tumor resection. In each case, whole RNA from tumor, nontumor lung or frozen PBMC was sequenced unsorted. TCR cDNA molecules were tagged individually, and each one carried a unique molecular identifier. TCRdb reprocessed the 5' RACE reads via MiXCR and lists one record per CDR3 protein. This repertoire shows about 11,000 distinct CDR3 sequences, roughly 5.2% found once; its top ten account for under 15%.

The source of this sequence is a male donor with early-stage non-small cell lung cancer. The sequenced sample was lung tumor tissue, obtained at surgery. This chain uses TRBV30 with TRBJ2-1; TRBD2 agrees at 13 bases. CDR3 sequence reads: CAWSRLAGGNEQFF. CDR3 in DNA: TGTGCCTGGAGCAGACTAGCGGGAGGCAATGAGCAGTTCTTC.